One and the same sample provided the 25 T cell receptor beta chains below, sequenced in a study of T cell repertoires in aging, cancer and after chemotherapy. Rearranged V-D-J TRB sequences were amplified with a mixed TRB-A/B primer pool. TCRdb independently ran MiXCR on the multiplex PCR reads; one entry per CDR3 protein. The repertoire holds under 2,500 distinct CDR3 sequences, with around 50% as singletons. TCR beta rearrangements were amplified from peripheral blood genomic DNA. The sample comprised blood. The origin of the receptors is a human donor with a blood cancer.

The rearrangement links TRBV6-4 to TRBJ2-1; TRBD2 aligns across 9 bases. V dropped 4 bases and J dropped 6; count of bases not matched to a gene: 4. The germline gives CDR1 MRHNA, CDR2 SNTAGT. The CDR3 has 14 residues. The CDR3 protein is CASSGDSGSNEQFF. Written as DNA, the CDR3 is TGTGCCAGCAGTGGAGATAGCGGGAGCAATGAGCAGTTCTTC.

The gene calls are TRBV27 and TRBJ2-1; D perhaps matches TRBD2 (6 bases). The germline V gene encodes CDR1 MNHEY and CDR2 SMNVEV (reference sequence). The V and J ends lost 7 bases and 4 bases respectively, with 17 bases between them. This CDR3 is 15 amino acids long. CDR3 coding DNA: TGTGCCAGCACCCGTGGTGGGACTCTATACAATGAGCAGTTCTTC. It encodes CASTRGGTLYNEQFF.

The chain combines TRBV12-3 or TRBV12-4 with TRBJ2-1; 10 bases map to TRBD2. The CDR3 is 15 residues long. Trimming cost V 6 bases and J 4 bases; bases outside gene matches: 6. The CDR3 loop is CASSPTSGAYNEQFF. CDR3 nucleotides: TGTGCCAGCAGCCCTACTAGCGGGGCGTACAATGAGCAGTTCTTC.

In this sample, this clonotype turned up a few times. The chain is built from TRBV12-3 or TRBV12-4 and TRBJ1-2; no reliable D call. Trimming left V 7 bases short and J 4 bases short, with 7 bases between. This CDR3 comprises 11 residues. The CDR3 protein is CASTPPYGYTF. The CDR3 DNA follows: TGTGCCAGCACCCCCCCCTATGGCTACACCTTC.

V is TRBV12-3 or TRBV12-4 and J is TRBJ2-7; D is perhaps TRBD1 (6 bases). V lost 6 bases to trimming and J lost 9 bases, with 21 bases between them. This CDR3 has 14 residues. CDR3 in DNA: TGTGCCAGCAGCTCCGCTCCACAGGGAAGTCGGCAGTACTTC. The encoded protein is CASSSAPQGSRQYF.

The CDR3: CASSSGTGKGYTF. CDR3 in DNA: TGTGCCAGCAGTTCGGGGACAGGGAAGGGCTACACCTTC. V usage is TRBV6-5 and J usage is TRBJ1-2; TRBD1 matches at 9 bases. The ends lost 4 bases at V and 8 bases at J; junction bases unmatched: 5. CDR1 MNHEY and CDR2 SVGAGI come from the germline V gene. CDR3 length equals 13 residues.

As for this clonotype: One junction end disagrees with the germline gene, perhaps due to a read error. This sequence joins TRBV7-8 and TRBJ2-7; the match to TRBD1 covers 9 bases. Germline-derived CDR1 and CDR2 are SGHVS and FQNEAQ. The CDR3 is 17 residues long. The CDR3 loop reads CASSPGQGRGSLYKQYF. CDR3 DNA sequence: TGTGCCAGCAGCCCCGGACAGGGGCGGGGGTCCCTCTACAAGCAGTACTTC.

This clonotype was detected only once. The CDR3 bases are TGTGCCAGTACCTCGCCAAGACAAGGGGGGAATCGGGAGCAGTTCTTC. Protein product: CASTSPRQGGNREQFF. This chain uses TRBV30 with TRBJ2-1; D could derive from TRBD1 or TRBD2 (6 bases each). Germline-derived CDR1 and CDR2 are GTSNPN and SVGIG (reference sequence). The CDR3 extends over 16 amino acids. V was trimmed by 8 bases and J by 10 bases, leaving 30 bases between them.

The V and J genes are TRBV6-5 and TRBJ1-1, with a tentative D call TRBD1 (5 bases). The length of the CDR3 is 12 residues. Between the trimmed V and J ends, which lost 5 bases and 10 bases, there was a span of 14 bases. The V gene's germline CDR1 is MNHEY and CDR2 SVGAGI. The CDR3 DNA reads as TGTGCCAGCAGTAACCGGGGGGTCGGAGCTTTCTTT. Its translation is CASSNRGVGAFF.

The rearrangement joins TRBV5-6 to TRBJ2-1, with 13 bases lining up with TRBD2. The CDR3 covers 14 residues. Looked up from germline, CDR1 is SGHDT and CDR2 is YYEEEE. J gave up 12 bases and V 5 bases, and 8 bases lay outside the gene matches. CDR3 sequence (DNA): TGTGCCAGCAGATCCGGACTAGCGGGAGTAGGGCAGTTCTTC. Amino acid sequence: CASRSGLAGVGQFF.

This sequence joins TRBV5-6 and TRBJ1-2, with D perhaps TRBD1 (5 bases). Germline V gives CDR1 SGHDT, CDR2 YYEEEE. Deletions cut 2 bases from V and 2 bases from J, with 13 bases between. The length of the CDR3 is 15 residues. CDR3 loop: CASSFLDSENYGYTF. The CDR3 nucleotides read TGTGCCAGCAGCTTTCTAGACAGCGAGAACTATGGCTACACCTTC.

The genes are TRBV6-9 and TRBJ2-2, with 7 nucleotides matching TRBD1. CDR3 length: 15 residues. Germline V gives CDR1 MNHGY, CDR2 SVAAGI. With 5 bases clipped from V and 1 base from J, the junction kept 4 bases outside the gene matches. CDR3 sequence: CASSQGQWNTGELFF. The DNA for the CDR3 is TGTGCCAGCAGTCAGGGACAGTGGAACACCGGGGAGCTGTTTTTT.

In its sample, this clonotype was seen a few times. The chain couples TRBV6-5 to TRBJ1-1; possible D gene TRBD1, 5 bases. The CDR3 is 14 amino acids. V was shortened by 4 bases and J by 4 bases, with 13 bases between the two germline ends. Germline CDR1 MNHEY, CDR2 SVGAGI. The CDR3 spells CASSWSGSGTEAFF. CDR3 bases: TGTGCCAGCAGTTGGTCAGGGTCGGGCACTGAAGCTTTCTTT.

The V and J genes are TRBV11-3 and TRBJ2-3, with 8 bases lining up with TRBD1. V lost 2 bases to trimming and J lost 5 bases; unmatched junction nucleotides: 3. Germline V gene sequence: CDR1 SGHNT, CDR2 YENEEA. The CDR3 spans 14 residues. CDR3 in amino acids: CASSLSTGGDTQYF. DNA of the CDR3: TGTGCCAGCAGCTTATCAACAGGGGGAGATACGCAGTATTTT. Complete variable domain (other parts from reference TRBV11-3 and TRBJ2-3): EAGVVQSPRYKIIEKKQPVAFWCNPISGHNTLYWYLQNLGQGPELLIRYENEEAVDDSQLPKDRFSAERLKGVDSTLKIQPAELGDSAVYLCASSLSTGGDTQYFGPGTRLTVL.

The V call is TRBV29-1, the J call TRBJ1-1, with D tentatively TRBD1 (6 bases). The CDR3 has 13 amino acids. Germline V gene lookup returns CDR1 SQVTM and CDR2 ANQGSEA. Trimming removed 7 bases at V and 3 bases at J, with 15 bases between. DNA for the CDR3: TGCAGCGCGAACAGGGATGGGGACACTGAAGCTTTCTTT. Protein sequence: CSANRDGDTEAFF.

The CDR3 DNA sequence: TGTGCCATCAGTGAGACAGGGGGCGAAACCTACGAGCAGTACTTC. It encodes CAISETGGETYEQYF. This rearrangement joins TRBV10-3 to TRBJ2-7; 9 nucleotides align to TRBD1. V gave up 2 bases and J gave up 2 bases; unmatched junction bases: 4. CDR3 size: 15 residues. Per the germline V gene, CDR1 is ENHRY and CDR2 is SYGVKD.

The chain combines TRBV12-3 or TRBV12-4 with TRBJ2-3, with TRBD2 identical over 13 bases. The ends lost 5 bases at V and 7 bases at J; junction bases unmatched: 9. The CDR3 totals 16 residues. CDR3 in amino acids: CASSLGTSGMGYTQYF. CDR3 sequence (DNA): TGTGCCAGCAGTCTTGGGACTAGCGGGATGGGTTATACGCAGTATTTT.

This clonotype was counted once. A junction boundary mismatches the germline segment, possibly from a read error. The chain is built from TRBV12-3 or TRBV12-4 and TRBJ2-7; TRBD1 aligns across 10 bases. The CDR3 has 16 amino acids. Written as DNA, the CDR3 is TGTGCCAGCAATTTACGAAGTGGGACAGGGGTCCACGAGCAGTACTTC. Translated: CASNLRSGTGVHEQYF.

This clonotype was found once. The rearrangement joins TRBV29-1 to TRBJ2-7, with TRBD2 as a possible D gene (6 bases). CDR3 size: 13 residues. The ends were cut back, 5 bases at V and 0 bases at J, with 11 bases in the middle. Germline V gene lookup returns CDR1 SQVTM and CDR2 ANQGSEA. The CDR3 region is CSVFSGSSYEQYF. The CDR3 DNA sequence: TGCAGCGTTTTCTCCGGGAGCTCCTACGAGCAGTACTTC.

The chain uses TRBV6-5 and TRBJ2-1, with D tentatively TRBD2 (6 bases). V lost 6 bases, J lost 4 bases, and 28 bases lay in between. Germline CDR1 is MNHEY and CDR2 is SVGAGI. The CDR3 sequence is 19 residues long. CDR3 sequence (DNA): TGTGCCAGCAGCGACTCTTTTTCTACCCGCGGGGAAATGTACAATGAGCAGTTCTTC. It specifies CASSDSFSTRGEMYNEQFF.

The rearrangement uses TRBV6-9 and TRBJ2-1, with 7 bases identical to TRBD2. After removal of 5 bases from V and 5 bases from J, the junction contained 12 bases not matched to a gene. CDR1 is MNHGY and CDR2 is SVAAGI in the germline V gene. This CDR3 is 16 amino acids long. CDR3: CASSPTSVDTNNEQFF. The CDR3 bases are TGTGCCAGCAGTCCTACTAGCGTGGATACCAACAATGAGCAGTTCTTC.

This clonotype is categorized as large. V is TRBV29-1 and J is TRBJ2-6; either TRBD1 or TRBD2 may fit D (5 bases each). Germline CDR1 SQVTM, CDR2 ANQGSEA. Trimming stripped 6 bases from V and 2 bases from J, with 11 bases between. The CDR3 has 14 residues. The CDR3: CSVGTQPGANVLTF. The CDR3 DNA is TGCAGCGTCGGGACCCAACCTGGGGCCAACGTCCTGACTTTC.

This sequence joins TRBV7-2 and TRBJ2-1, with a possible D match to TRBD2 (6 bases). This CDR3 is built from 12 residues. Germline V CDR1 and CDR2: SGHTA, FQGNSA. V lost 3 bases, J lost 7 bases, and 7 bases lay in between. The CDR3, as DNA: TGTGCCAGCAGCTTGCGGGGTAATGAGCAGTTCTTC. This translates into CASSLRGNEQFF.

The chain carries TRBV29-1 and TRBJ2-7, with D hard to call. The V gene's germline CDR1 is SQVTM and CDR2 ANQGSEA. V was clipped by 3 bases and J by 1 base, with 7 bases between them. This CDR3 spans 12 amino acids. DNA for the CDR3: TGCAGCGTTGAGGACGGTTCCTACGAGCAGTACTTC. Protein: CSVEDGSYEQYF.

This clonotype was found a few times. The genes are TRBV6-5 and TRBJ1-1, with D perhaps TRBD1 (5 bases). The CDR3 runs to 14 residues. In germline, CDR1 is MNHEY, CDR2 SVGAGI. Trimming took 6 bases from V and 3 from J, leaving 14 bases between them. In DNA form, the CDR3 reads TGTGCCAGCAGCCGACAGATCCGGGACACTGAAGCTTTCTTT. Protein: CASSRQIRDTEAFF.